The sequence of this T cell receptor beta chain was determined in a study of T cell responses to AZD1222 COVID-19 vaccine. Regarding the study as a whole: Among AZD1222 vaccinees, only six were seropositive at baseline. Nearly half of unique spike-specific TCRs reportedly avoided B.1.351 and B.1.1.7 mutated regions.

Trimming at V came to 3 bases and at J to 3 bases, leaving 5 bases not matched to a gene. Germline lookup yields CDR1 SEHNR and CDR2 FQNEAQ (reference sequence). The CDR3 contains 15 residues. As concerns this clone: Its antigen is still unknown.

Some clones are missing from TCRdb's copy, which holds only in-frame ones; the method was immunoSEQ multiplex PCR. This table holds under 200,000 clones, approximately 92% found once. The sequenced sample was peripheral blood, obtained on day 0 of AZD1222 vaccination. This sequence originates from an adult in good health. The rearrangement uses TRBV7-9 and TRBJ2-3; 8 bases line up with TRBD2. This CDR3 is CASSLRGAGTDTQYF. As DNA, the CDR3 is TGTGCCAGCAGCTTGCGGGGGGCAGGGACAGATACGCAGTATTTT.